The rows below give T cell receptor beta chains drawn from one sample of a study of early T cells in non-severe SARS-CoV-2 infection. TCRdb called the 5' RACE reads again in MiXCR, with one record for every CDR3 protein. The table lists 50,000 to 75,000 distinct CDR3 sequences, 7% to 9.5% of them singletons. The sequences come from whole blood, collected at baseline. The source is an adult who was a healthcare worker with PCR-confirmed SARS-CoV-2 infection or an uninfected control (not recorded which). The CDR3 runs from the conserved cysteine through the conserved F or W.

V	J	CDR3
TRBV20-1	TRBJ2-7	CSLNPLAGVAGEQYF
TRBV7-2	TRBJ2-4	CASSLLRTSGNIQYF
TRBV7-6	TRBJ2-5	CASSLYRGTQETQYF
TRBV20-1	TRBJ1-5	CSARNNLTPNQPQHF
TRBV27	TRBJ2-7	CASSPHPTYEQYF
TRBV9	TRBJ1-2	CASSASRQGNIGYTF
TRBV7-2	TRBJ1-1	CASSPNREAFF
TRBV6-6	TRBJ1-1	CASSRSTEAFF
TRBV9	TRBJ2-3	CASSAMGTRHTDTQYF
TRBV20-1	TRBJ2-7	CSARVDMDPYEQYF
TRBV6-5	TRBJ1-3	CASSQRYSGNTIYF
TRBV11-2	TRBJ2-1	CASSAETGSGNEQFF
TRBV5-1	TRBJ2-1	CASSLQGEVYNKQFF
TRBV27	TRBJ2-5	CASSLGWGGETQYF
TRBV6-2/TRBV6-3	TRBJ2-1	CASSYTVNEQFF
TRBV7-6	TRBJ2-3	CASSLFSSSGSPSTDTQYF
TRBV4-2	TRBJ2-7	CASSQEGTTGVHEQYF
TRBV20-1	TRBJ2-4	CSALDSLGIQYF
TRBV6-2/TRBV6-3	TRBJ2-1	CASRRLTNEQFF
TRBV6-2/TRBV6-3	TRBJ2-2	CASSQLYGRLAGELFF
TRBV2	TRBJ2-4	CASSEGTPEYF
TRBV29-1	TRBJ1-1	CSVVRDRNTEAFF
TRBV20-1	TRBJ2-7	CSARPRAPTGTGEQYF
TRBV4-2	TRBJ2-3	CASSQGRTSDTQYF
TRBV7-2	TRBJ2-7	CASSLATPHYEQYF
TRBV20-1	TRBJ1-1	CSVLDSHTEAFF
TRBV6-2/TRBV6-3	TRBJ2-5	CASSYGVGETQYF
TRBV18	TRBJ1-4	CASSPQGANEKLFF
TRBV5-1	TRBJ1-1	CASSPGTGDASFF
TRBV5-6	TRBJ2-4	CASRNERGAKNIQYF
TRBV20-1	TRBJ2-5	CSAQKAGGLQETQYF
TRBV18	TRBJ2-7	CASSPRADGSSYEQYF
TRBV6-2/TRBV6-3	TRBJ2-6	CASSYQGGQSSSGANVLTF
TRBV2	TRBJ1-1	CASSAGGETEAFF
TRBV27	TRBJ1-1	CASSLSIGTGRFTEAFF
TRBV7-3	TRBJ2-3	CASSPGTTQYF
TRBV6-5	TRBJ1-1	CASSYETGGYPEAFF
TRBV7-8	TRBJ1-4	CASSPMEGAREKLFF
TRBV9	TRBJ2-7	CASSSLLEPREQYF
TRBV7-8	TRBJ2-7	CASSLDLGLDNFYYEQYF
TRBV4-2	TRBJ1-1	CASSPQMNTEAFF
TRBV15	TRBJ1-1	CATSINSNTEAFF
TRBV4-1	TRBJ2-1	CASRYGNEQFF
TRBV6-1	TRBJ2-1	CASSEGYSGYNEQFF
TRBV7-2	TRBJ2-5	CASSLYHSGSGQETQYF